The clone carrying this TCR beta chain was detected a few times. Its antigen is currently unknown. TCRdb processed the RT-PCR reads anew with MiXCR; each CDR3 protein has one entry. The sample holds hundreds of thousands of distinct CDR3 sequences; around 8% are singletons and the top ten take 10% to 15%. The data originate from a study of response to subunit inactivated influenza vaccine. Overall study results and limits: A suggestion made by the authors is that each seasonal influenza vaccination recruits few new T cells.

The CDR3 runs to 14 residues. The junction had 6 bases not matched to a gene; V was cut back by 5 bases and J by 4 bases. Germline values: CDR1 SGHTA, CDR2 FQGNSA. This receptor was identified in a man between 50 and 70 years old who received an inactivated influenza vaccine. The chain joins TRBV7-2 to TRBJ2-7, with 9 bases aligning to TRBD2. Sequenced material: PBMCs from blood, taken roughly 24 months after vaccination. This chain's CDR3 is CASSVSGRAYEQYF. In DNA, the CDR3 is TGTGCCAGCAGCGTTAGCGGGAGAGCGTACGAGCAGTACTTC.